This TCR beta chain stems from a study of cytomegalovirus exposure and HLA in healthy donors. The ends were cut back, 4 bases at V and 7 bases at J, with 20 bases in the middle. The V gene's germline CDR1 is SGDLS and CDR2 YYNGEE. The CDR3 spans 15 residues. 13 Jbeta primers and 60 Vbeta primers were used for the PCR. The repertoire was sequenced with immunoSEQ multiplex PCR; TCRdb's copy has only in-frame clones and lacks some. The sample contains about 130,000 clones, 83% of which appear only once. The V and J genes are TRBV9 and TRBJ1-2; tentatively, D is TRBD1 (5 bases). Input material: PBMCs. The TCR was taken from a woman aged 40 to 50 in good health and CMV-seropositive. The chain's CDR3 is CASSPEADKRGGYTF. The CDR3 DNA reads as TGTGCCAGCAGCCCCGAGGCGGACAAGAGAGGTGGCTACACCTTC.